The clone carrying this T cell receptor beta chain was seen a handful of times. Its antigen is still unknown. The CDR3 runs 15 residues. Trimming removed 6 bases at V and 6 bases at J, with 17 bases between. The germline gives CDR1 MNHNY, CDR2 SVGAGI (reference sequence). The unexposed donors gave CD4+ T cells in 2011-2018, prior to COVID-19. After nine to ten days of culture, CD4+ T cells were isolated. Testing used SARS-CoV-2 S/N and four cold-coronavirus spikes on unexposed-donor CD4+ T cells, cells permitting. The data are from a study of CD4 T cells in relation to SARS-CoV-2 and coronaviruses. TCRdb keeps only in-frame clones here, not all; method: immunoSEQ multiplex PCR. The sample includes about 19,000 clones, roughly four fifths seen only once; the top ten take about 10%. Overall study results and limits: Crossreactivity was assessed only for spike protein, not other viral proteins.

The J gene is TRBJ2-2, the V gene TRBV6-6; D not resolved. Sequencing was carried out using CD4+ T cells from PBMCs, cultured in vitro. The source of this sequence is a human donor in good health. CDR3 bases: TGTGCCAGCAGCCCAAGACCGACCGACTCCGGGGAGCTGTTTTTT. Its protein product is CASSPRPTDSGELFF.